The clone carrying this T cell receptor (beta chain) appeared a few times. Trimming removed 6 bases from V and 12 bases from J, with 14 bases in between. The germline gives CDR1 SNHLY, CDR2 FYNNEI. The CDR3 has 11 amino acids. Individuals drawn from around 25 US areas were roughly 18 to 95 years old. What the recovered Cohort 3 donors had was two negative PCRs, clearance, or symptom resolution. The sample is drawn from a study of blood T cell repertoires in COVID-19. Study background: There were acute and convalescent COVID-19 samples, and they came from the United States, Italy and Spain.

Authors' analysis steps: Amplifying reference gene primers gave estimates of nucleated cell counts. Assay: immunoSEQ multiplex PCR; the TCRdb copy retains only in-frame clones and omits some. The DNA gave D and trimming, while V, J and clone size come from that table. The sample lists over 150,000 clones, approximately 80% occurring once. The clonotype comes from a woman aged 50 to 60 who had recovered from COVID-19. Sequencing was performed on PBMCs or T cells enriched from blood (not recorded which). The chain has TRBV2 and TRBJ1-2; possible D gene TRBD1, 5 bases. The CDR3 region is CASRGGGNNTF. The CDR3 nucleotides are TGTGCCAGCAGGGGGGGAGGGAACAACACCTTC.